This passage covers 24 T cell receptor beta chains from one sample sequenced in a study of regulatory T cells in long-lasting Graves disease. Time point noted: newly diagnosed GD, antithyroid drugs for less than 3 months. There was RNA extracted from PBMCs, and the TCR library was made from it. Library construction for TCR beta used iRepertoire HTBI primers and Arm-PCR of CDR3 regions. In TCRdb, the multiplex PCR reads were re-called with MiXCR into one record per CDR3 protein. The profile shows some 230,000 distinct CDR3 sequences, about a sixth of them singletons. The starting material was peripheral blood mononuclear cells (PBMCs), obtained at new diagnosis, from a patient treated with antithyroid drugs. These receptors were collected from a female donor with Graves disease.

Concerning this clonotype itself: A read error is the likely source, as a far larger clone sits one nucleotide away. The chain couples TRBV7-9 to TRBJ2-7; 10 bases map to TRBD1. Germline CDR1 SEHNR, CDR2 FQNEAQ (reference sequence). The CDR3 has 14 residues. V lost 7 bases to trimming and J lost 7 bases; unmatched junction nucleotides: 10. The CDR3, as DNA: TGTGCCAGCACGCCGGGACAGGGGAACAATGAGCAGTACTTC. As protein: CASTPGQGNNEQYF.

This clonotype was observed many times. The chain employs TRBV5-1 and TRBJ1-2; D is uncertain. CDR3 length: 14 residues. Germline CDR1 reads SGHRS; CDR2 reads YFSETQ. V was pared by 0 bases and J by 10 bases, with 16 bases between. The CDR3 spells CASSLAGGSPLYTF. The CDR3 region has the DNA TGCGCCAGCAGCTTGGCCGGTGGCAGCCCCCTCTACACCTTC.

This clonotype was observed a handful of times. V is TRBV19 and J is TRBJ2-7, with D perhaps matching TRBD1 or TRBD2 (5 bases each). V lost 5 bases and J lost 4, with 18 bases in between. From germline, CDR1 is LNHDA and CDR2 SQIVND (reference sequence). The CDR3 has 15 amino acids. CDR3 nucleotides: TGTGCCAGTAGTCCCGGCAGGGTCGGGAATTACGAGCAGTACTTC. Amino acids: CASSPGRVGNYEQYF. The full variable domain, its missing parts supplied by reference TRBV19 and TRBJ2-7, is DGGITQSPKYLFRKEGQNVTLSCEQNLNHDAMYWYRQDPGQGLRLIYYSQIVNDFQKGDIAEGYSVSREKKESFPLTVTSAQKNPTAFYLCASSPGRVGNYEQYFGPGTRLTVT.

This clonotype has at least ten counts. V gene TRBV27 combines with J gene TRBJ2-2; possible D gene TRBD1, 5 bases. V was trimmed by 10 bases and J by 2 bases, leaving 14 bases between them. This CDR3 region has 14 residues. Germline V CDR1 and CDR2: MNHEY, SMNVEV (reference sequence). DNA of the CDR3: TGTGCCACCAAAATCACAGGAAACACCGGGGAGCTGTTTTTT. This codes for CATKITGNTGELFF.

Notes on this clonotype: A much larger clone lies one base from this, so it may be a read error. J is TRBJ2-7 and V is TRBV20-1; no clear D. Germline V CDR1 and CDR2: DFQATT, SNEGSKA (reference sequence). The length of the CDR3 is 15 residues. CDR3 coding DNA: TGCAGTGCTAGGGCCCCTGGCGGCTCGACCTACAAGCAGTACTTC. It encodes CSARAPGGSTYKQYF.

There are many counts of this clonotype. The chain couples TRBV30 to TRBJ1-1; D not certain. The CDR3 has 13 residues. CDR1 is GTSNPN and CDR2 is SVGIG in the germline V gene (reference sequence). The V and J ends lost 1 base and 0 bases respectively, with 6 bases between them. CDR3 DNA: TGTGCCTGGAGTGAGGTTTTGAACACTGAAGCTTTCTTT. This translates into CAWSEVLNTEAFF.

A few counts support this clonotype. This rearrangement joins TRBV20-1 to TRBJ2-7, with TRBD2 matching over 15 bases. The V gene's germline CDR1 is DFQATT and CDR2 SNEGSKA (reference sequence). The CDR3 is made up of 16 amino acids. The J segment lost 4 bases and the V segment lost 5 bases, leaving 9 bases of the junction unmatched. Here the CDR3 reads CSAGRTSGRAGYEQYF. The CDR3 region has the DNA TGCAGTGCTGGGCGGACTAGCGGGAGGGCCGGGTACGAGCAGTACTTC.

This clonotype appeared a few times. The V call is TRBV6-5, the J call TRBJ1-2; maybe TRBD1 (6 bases). From germline, CDR1 is MNHEY and CDR2 SVGAGI. The CDR3 consists of 15 residues. The V end was cut by 2 bases, the J end by 2 bases, with 12 bases between. CDR3 protein: CASSYLGTPNYGYTF. The CDR3 region has the DNA TGTGCCAGCAGTTACCTCGGGACACCAAACTATGGCTACACCTTC.

Ten or more counts support this clonotype. V gene TRBV12-3 or TRBV12-4 combines with J gene TRBJ2-3; 10 bases align to TRBD2. The CDR3 is 18 amino acids. The junction had 9 bases not matched to a gene; V was cut back by 0 bases and J by 3 bases. The CDR3 protein is CASSLARGSGRFTDTQYF. Here the CDR3 DNA reads TGTGCCAGCAGTTTAGCGCGCGGTAGCGGGAGGTTTACAGATACGCAGTATTTT.

This sequence joins TRBV30 and TRBJ2-1; 12 bases match TRBD2. Germline V gene lookup returns CDR1 GTSNPN and CDR2 SVGIG (reference sequence). This CDR3 spans 16 amino acids. J gave up 6 bases and V 0 bases, and 6 bases lay outside the gene matches. As DNA, the CDR3 is TGTGCCTGGAGTGTGAGGACTAGCGGGGTACTCAATGAGCAGTTCTTC. It translates to CAWSVRTSGVLNEQFF.

This clonotype was counted ten times or more. This chain links TRBV6-1 with TRBJ2-1, with 13 bases lining up with TRBD2. The germline V gene encodes CDR1 MNHNS and CDR2 SASEGT. J lost 4 bases, V lost 11 bases, and 8 bases had no gene match. The CDR3 totals 15 residues. The CDR3 reads CAGRTSGSLYNEQFF. DNA for the CDR3: TGTGCCGGTAGGACTAGCGGGAGTCTATACAATGAGCAGTTCTTC.

The chain couples TRBV4-3 to TRBJ2-2; unclear D gene. V was shortened by 1 base and J by 8 bases, with 5 bases between the two germline ends. This CDR3 spans 12 amino acids. Germline V gene sequence: CDR1 LGHNA, CDR2 YSLEER. CDR3 in DNA: TGCGCCAGCAGCCAAGTGAGGGGGGAGCTGTTTTTT. This gives the protein CASSQVRGELFF.

As concerns this clonotype: A far larger clone is only one base removed, so a read error is likely. V is TRBV7-2 and J is TRBJ2-1; TRBD2 agrees at 11 bases. Germline CDR1 is SGHTA and CDR2 is FQGNSA. The trim removed 3 bases at V and 10 bases at J, leaving 8 bases unmatched. The CDR3 contains 15 residues. The CDR3 here is CASSLGTSGTMEQFF. In nucleotides, the CDR3 is TGTGCCAGCAGCTTGGGGACTAGCGGTACTATGGAGCAGTTCTTC. The variable domain in full, completed from reference TRBV7-2 and TRBJ2-1, reads GAGVSQSPSNKVTEKGKDVELRCDPISGHTALYWYRQSLGQGLEFLIYFQGNSAPDKSGLPSDRFSAERTGGSVSTLTIQRTQQEDSAVYLCASSLGTSGTMEQFFGPGTRLTVL.

The rearrangement links TRBV7-2 to TRBJ1-1; D gene unclear. The CDR3 extends over 14 amino acids. Germline CDR1 and CDR2: SGHTA and FQGNSA. Trimming removed 5 bases from V and 1 base from J, with 11 bases in between. The CDR3 is CASSAYWGNTEAFF. CDR3 nucleotide sequence: TGTGCCAGCAGCGCCTATTGGGGGAACACTGAAGCTTTCTTT.

This clonotype was observed many times. V usage is TRBV6-1 and J usage is TRBJ1-2; D unresolved. V was cut by 2 bases and J by 6 bases, with 7 bases left in between. The CDR3 totals 12 residues. Germline V lookup: CDR1 MNHNS, CDR2 SASEGT. The CDR3 bases are TGTGCCAGCAGTGAAATAGGGCATGGCTACACCTTC. The encoded protein is CASSEIGHGYTF.

The V call is TRBV20-1, the J call TRBJ2-5; 8 bases map to TRBD2. The CDR3 runs to 15 residues. CDR1 DFQATT and CDR2 SNEGSKA come from the germline V gene (reference sequence). V shed 6 bases, J shed 4 bases, and the junction held 13 bases outside the gene matches. The CDR3 region is CSAGDRRAGGETQYF. CDR3 in DNA: TGCAGTGCGGGGGATAGAAGGGCGGGAGGAGAGACCCAGTACTTC.

This clonotype has a count of ten or more. The genes are TRBV7-8 and TRBJ2-4; D ambiguous. V lost 4 bases, J lost 5 bases, and 21 bases lay in between. CDR3 size: 17 residues. In germline, CDR1 is SGHVS, CDR2 FQNEAQ. This chain's CDR3 is CASSSSPWTRKQNIQYF. The CDR3 DNA reads TGTGCCAGCAGCTCAAGCCCCTGGACCCGAAAACAAAACATTCAGTACTTC. Based on the CDR3 plus reference TRBV7-8 and TRBJ2-4, the full variable domain is GAGVSQSPRYKVAKRGQDVALRCDPISGHVSLFWYQQALGQGPEFLTYFQNEAQLDKSGLPSDRFFAERPEGSVSTLKIQRTQQEDSAVYLCASSSSPWTRKQNIQYFGAGTRLSVL.

This clonotype was counted ten times or more. The CDR3 loop is CAWSGSGNTIYF. In DNA, the CDR3 is TGTGCCTGGAGCGGCTCTGGAAACACCATATATTTT. The chain combines TRBV30 with TRBJ1-3; D uncertain. This CDR3 is 12 amino acids long. Germline lookup yields CDR1 GTSNPN and CDR2 SVGIG (reference sequence). Trimming took off 3 bases at V and 0 bases at J, with 3 bases between the two ends.

This clonotype was seen at least ten times. The chain uses TRBV11-2 and TRBJ1-3, with TRBD1 matching over 11 bases. J gave up 2 bases and V 5 bases, and 5 bases lay outside the gene matches. CDR3 size: 16 residues. Germline CDR1 and CDR2: SGHAT and FQNNGV. Here the CDR3 DNA reads TGTGCCAGCAGCCGAGGACAGGGGGCCACTGGAAACACCATATATTTT. Translated, it gives CASSRGQGATGNTIYF. Full variable domain (missing parts from reference TRBV11-2 and TRBJ1-3): EAGVAQSPRYKIIEKRQSVAFWCNPISGHATLYWYQQILGQGPKLLIQFQNNGVVDDSQLPKDRFSAERLKGVDSTLKIQPAKLEDSAVYLCASSRGQGATGNTIYFGEGSWLTVV.

Many counts were recorded for this clonotype. This sequence joins TRBV2 and TRBJ1-2, with TRBD1 matching over 7 bases. Germline V gene data show CDR1 as SNHLY and CDR2 as FYNNEI. V gave up 5 bases and J gave up 0 bases; unmatched junction bases: 6. This CDR3 is 15 amino acids long. CDR3 coding DNA: TGTGCCAGCAGTAAGGGACAGCGAGCTAACTATGGCTACACCTTC. Translating it yields CASSKGQRANYGYTF.

This clonotype was picked up many times. This chain uses TRBV2 with TRBJ2-3; D remains unclear. This CDR3 spans 12 amino acids. Germline V gives CDR1 SNHLY, CDR2 FYNNEI. With 6 bases removed from V and 2 bases from J, the gap between germline ends came to 6 bases. The DNA of the CDR3 is TGTGCCAGCAGACAGAACACAGATACGCAGTATTTT. Amino acids: CASRQNTDTQYF.

In regard to this clonotype: A clone one base away is much larger, so this may be a read error. The chain is built from TRBV12-3 or TRBV12-4 and TRBJ2-5; maybe TRBD2 (5 bases). V lost 5 bases to trimming and J lost 7 bases, with 11 bases between them. The length of the CDR3 is 12 residues. This CDR3 reads CASSAWRVTQYF. CDR3 in DNA: TGTGCCAGCAGTGCCTGGCGGGTGACCCAGTACTTC.

This clonotype appeared many times. V and J are TRBV28 and TRBJ1-6; D gene ambiguous. The germline V gene has CDR1 MDHEN and CDR2 SYDVKM. This CDR3 spans 14 amino acids. V lost 2 bases and J 10 bases, leaving 12 bases between the germline ends. Here the CDR3 DNA reads TGTGCCAGCAGTTTAGACCCGGCCAAGTCACCCCTCCACTTT. As protein: CASSLDPAKSPLHF. The full variable domain, its missing parts supplied by reference TRBV28 and TRBJ1-6, is DVKVTQSSRYLVKRTGEKVFLECVQDMDHENMFWYRQDPGLGLRLIYFSYDVKMKEKGDIPEGYSVSREKKERFSLILESASTNQTSMYLCASSLDPAKSPLHFGNGTRLTVT.

This clonotype has at least ten counts. V and J are TRBV10-2 and TRBJ2-3; possibly TRBD1 for D (5 bases). The ends were cut back, 0 bases at V and 7 bases at J, with 17 bases in the middle. The CDR3 is made up of 16 amino acids. Germline CDR1 and CDR2: WSHSY and SAAADI. The CDR3 spells CASSESTQGRGYTQYF. CDR3 DNA sequence: TGCGCCAGCAGTGAGTCGACGCAGGGAAGGGGTTATACGCAGTATTTT.